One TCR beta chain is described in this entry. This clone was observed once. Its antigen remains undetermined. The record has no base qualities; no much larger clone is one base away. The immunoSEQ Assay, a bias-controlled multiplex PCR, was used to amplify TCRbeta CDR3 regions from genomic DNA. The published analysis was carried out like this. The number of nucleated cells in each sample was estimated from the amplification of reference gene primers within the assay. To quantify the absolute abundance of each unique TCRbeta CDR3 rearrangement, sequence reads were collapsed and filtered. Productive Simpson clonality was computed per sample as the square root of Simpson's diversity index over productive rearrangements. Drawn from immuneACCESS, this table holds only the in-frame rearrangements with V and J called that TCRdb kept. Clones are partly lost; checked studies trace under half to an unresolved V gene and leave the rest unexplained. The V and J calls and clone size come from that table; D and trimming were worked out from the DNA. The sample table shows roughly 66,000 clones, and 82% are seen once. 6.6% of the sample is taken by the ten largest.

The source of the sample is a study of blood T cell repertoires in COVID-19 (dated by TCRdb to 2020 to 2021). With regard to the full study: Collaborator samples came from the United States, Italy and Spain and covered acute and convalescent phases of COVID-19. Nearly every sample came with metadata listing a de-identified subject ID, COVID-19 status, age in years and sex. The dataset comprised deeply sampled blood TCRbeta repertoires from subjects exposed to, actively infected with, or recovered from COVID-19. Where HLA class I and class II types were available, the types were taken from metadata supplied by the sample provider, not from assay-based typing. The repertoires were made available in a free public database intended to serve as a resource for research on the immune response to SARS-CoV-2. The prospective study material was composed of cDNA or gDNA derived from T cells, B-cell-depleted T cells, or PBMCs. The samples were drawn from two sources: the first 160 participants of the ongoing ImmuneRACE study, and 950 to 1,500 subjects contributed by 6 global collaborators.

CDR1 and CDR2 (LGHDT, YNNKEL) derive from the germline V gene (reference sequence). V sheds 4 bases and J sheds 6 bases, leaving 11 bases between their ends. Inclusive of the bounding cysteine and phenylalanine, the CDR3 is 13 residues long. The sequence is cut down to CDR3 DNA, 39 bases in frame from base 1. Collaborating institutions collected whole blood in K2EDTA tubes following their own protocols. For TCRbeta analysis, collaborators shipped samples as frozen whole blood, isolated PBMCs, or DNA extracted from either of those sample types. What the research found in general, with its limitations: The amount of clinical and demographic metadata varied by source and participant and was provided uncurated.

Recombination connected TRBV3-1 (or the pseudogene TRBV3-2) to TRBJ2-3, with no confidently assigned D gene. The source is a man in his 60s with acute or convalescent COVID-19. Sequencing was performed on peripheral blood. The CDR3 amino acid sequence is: CASSPEIADTQYF. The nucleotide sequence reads TGTGCCAGCAGCCCTGAGATAGCTGATACGCAGTATTTT.